Shown below are 22 T cell receptor beta chains from a single sample sequenced in a study of blood T cells in healthy people across ages. A sample-barcoded 5' primer and a J-beta primer mix were used in a second PCR of roughly 6 to 11 cycles. TCRdb recomputed calls from the 5' RACE reads with MiXCR, one row per CDR3 protein. The table shows approximately 1,000,000 distinct CDR3 sequences, with over 35% occurring only once. Material: blood. The receptors were sampled from a woman aged 60 to 75 in good health.

This rearrangement joins TRBV7-8 to TRBJ1-1, with a tentative D call TRBD1 (6 bases). The length of the CDR3 is 14 residues. The germline V and J ends were trimmed by 4 bases and 5 bases, with 14 bases remaining between them. CDR1 is SGHVS and CDR2 is FQNEAQ in the germline V gene. The CDR3, as DNA: TGTGCCAGCAGCTCCCAAACAGGGATAACTGAAGCTTTCTTT. As protein: CASSSQTGITEAFF.

Points on this clonotype: A much larger clone differs from this one at a single base, so this may be a read error. This chain links TRBV13 with TRBJ1-4, with a tentative D call TRBD1 (5 bases). From germline, CDR1 is PRHDT and CDR2 FYEKMQ (reference sequence). V shed 5 bases and J shed 8 bases, with 15 bases lying between them. The CDR3 spans 14 residues. The CDR3 is CASSRDDKGEKLFF. CDR3 sequence (DNA): TGTGCCAGCAGCCGGGACGATAAAGGGGAAAAACTGTTTTTT.

This clonotype was detected many times. The rearrangement joins TRBV7-2 to TRBJ1-5; D is ambiguous. The CDR3 is 13 residues long. CDR1 SGHTA and CDR2 FQGNSA come from the germline V gene. V lost 6 bases to trimming and J lost 1 base, with 7 bases between them. CDR3 region: CASSLRSNQPQHF. The CDR3 DNA follows: TGTGCCAGCAGTTTACGAAGCAATCAGCCCCAGCATTTT.

This clonotype was counted a few times. CDR3 nucleotides: TGTGCCATCTCCAATCGACTAGCGGGGAGCACAGATACGCAGTATTTT. Protein: CAISNRLAGSTDTQYF. The genes are TRBV10-3 and TRBJ2-3, with 11 nucleotides matching TRBD2. The germline V gene has CDR1 ENHRY and CDR2 SYGVKD. There are 16 residues in the CDR3. The V and J ends lost 8 bases and 0 bases, in that order; junction bases with no gene match: 7.

The V call is TRBV3-1, the J call TRBJ2-5, with D possibly matching TRBD1 (6 bases). V was shortened by 1 base and J by 4 bases, with 13 bases between the two germline ends. Germline CDR1 is LGHDT and CDR2 is YNNKEL (reference sequence). The CDR3 extends over 15 amino acids. CDR3 DNA sequence: TGTGCCAGCAGCCAAGGTCTAGGGGGTCTAGAGACCCAGTACTTC. Amino acids: CASSQGLGGLETQYF.

This clonotype came up a few times. V gene TRBV6-6 combines with J gene TRBJ2-5; D possibly corresponds to TRBD2 (5 bases). CDR1 is MNHNY, CDR2 SVGAGI, per germline (reference sequence). The CDR3 extends over 12 amino acids. V lost 6 bases and J lost 6, with 11 bases in between. The chain's CDR3 is CASSLEGQTQYF. The CDR3, as DNA: TGTGCCAGCAGCCTCGAGGGCCAGACCCAGTACTTC.

This clonotype appeared a single time. The chain uses TRBV19 and TRBJ1-2, with D maybe TRBD1 (5 bases). CDR1 LNHDA and CDR2 SQIVND come from the germline V gene (reference sequence). CDR3 length equals 10 residues. Trimming took 10 bases from V and 6 from J, leaving 9 bases between them. The CDR3 DNA reads TGTGCCACTAAGGGGAATGGCTACACCTTC. Its translation is CATKGNGYTF.

This chain connects TRBV11-2 to TRBJ2-4; 11 bases agree with TRBD2. The end of the DNA fits TRBJ2-7 better, so the J call may be wrong. CDR3 length: 14 residues. Germline V gene data show CDR1 as SGHAT and CDR2 as FQNNGV. CDR3 region: CASTKLAGVYEQYF. The CDR3 nucleotides read TGTGCCAGCACCAAACTAGCGGGAGTGTACGAGCAGTACTTC.

The chain employs TRBV28 and TRBJ1-1; D uncertain. The CDR3 covers 11 residues. Germline V CDR1 and CDR2: MDHEN, SYDVKM. V was cut by 5 bases and J by 11 bases, with 12 bases left in between. The DNA for the CDR3 is TGTGCCAGCAGTCTAGAGACCGTGGCTTTCTTT. Encoded protein: CASSLETVAFF.

The chain has TRBV5-1 and TRBJ2-3, with 12 positions matching TRBD2. This CDR3 is built from 16 residues. Looked up from germline, CDR1 is SGHRS and CDR2 is YFSETQ. The V segment lost 3 bases and the J segment 4 bases; nucleotides outside the gene matches: 6. The CDR3 region has the DNA TGCGCCAGCAGCTCTAGACTAGCGGGAGTCCCAGATACGCAGTATTTT. It encodes CASSSRLAGVPDTQYF.

This clonotype appeared a few times. CDR3 loop: CASSLGGTRRDEQFF. CDR3 nucleotides: TGTGCCAGCAGCTTAGGGGGAACTCGAAGGGATGAGCAGTTCTTC. The chain couples TRBV7-3 to TRBJ2-1; D could derive from TRBD1 or TRBD2 (5 bases each). This CDR3 comprises 15 residues. Germline CDR1 and CDR2: SGHTA and FQGTGA. Deletions cut 2 bases from V and 8 bases from J, with 16 bases between.

The chain uses TRBV5-6 and TRBJ2-6; D is uncertain. V shed 2 bases and J shed 0 bases, with 6 bases lying between them. Per the germline V gene, CDR1 is SGHDT and CDR2 is YYEEEE. CDR3 length: 15 amino acids. The CDR3: CASSFPLSGANVLTF. In DNA form, the CDR3 reads TGTGCCAGCAGCTTCCCACTCTCTGGGGCCAACGTCCTGACTTTC.

This clonotype has only a few counts. The CDR3 nucleotides read TGTGCCAGCAGCCAAACAGGGTTCGAGCAGTACTTC. Translated, it gives CASSQTGFEQYF. The gene calls are TRBV6-1 and TRBJ2-4, with D possibly TRBD1 on 6 matching bases. The J call may be incorrect, as the DNA end agrees better with TRBJ2-7. CDR1 is MNHNS and CDR2 is SASEGT in the germline V gene. CDR3 length: 12 residues.

The chain recombines TRBV20-1 with TRBJ1-5; D gene uncertain. The germline V gene has CDR1 DFQATT and CDR2 SNEGSKA (reference sequence). The V and J ends lost 1 base and 2 bases respectively, with 9 bases between them. The CDR3 spans 14 residues. The CDR3: CSARVGIGNQPQHF. In nucleotides, the CDR3 is TGCAGTGCTAGAGTGGGGATAGGCAATCAGCCCCAGCATTTT.

The chain uses TRBV29-1 and TRBJ2-3; D is unresolved. This CDR3 is 12 amino acids long. Germline V gene data show CDR1 as SQVTM and CDR2 as ANQGSEA. The germline V and J ends were trimmed by 6 bases and 4 bases, with 11 bases remaining between them. The CDR3 loop is CSVAEVADTQYF. The DNA for the CDR3 is TGCAGCGTAGCTGAGGTGGCAGATACGCAGTATTTT.

The chain combines TRBV7-9 with TRBJ2-4; D not resolved. Germline-derived CDR1 and CDR2 are SEHNR and FQNEAQ (reference sequence). Trimming stripped 5 bases from V and 1 base from J, with 15 bases between. There are 16 residues in the CDR3. CDR3 loop: CASSPTRSFAKNIQYF. The DNA of the CDR3 is TGTGCCAGCAGCCCGACTCGGTCCTTTGCCAAAAACATTCAGTACTTC.

The chain carries TRBV7-9 and TRBJ2-5, with a possible D match to TRBD2 (5 bases). Between the trimmed V and J ends, which lost 5 bases and 2 bases, there was a span of 15 bases. The CDR3 contains 15 residues. Per the germline V gene, CDR1 is SEHNR and CDR2 is FQNEAQ (reference sequence). As DNA, the CDR3 is TGTGCCAGCAGCAGAGGTGGAGGCGCTCAAGAGACCCAGTACTTC. Amino acid sequence: CASSRGGGAQETQYF.

The V call is TRBV5-1, the J call TRBJ2-2; 11 positions match TRBD2. This CDR3 contains 17 residues. Trimming at V came to 0 bases and at J to 5 bases, leaving 6 bases not matched to a gene. Germline lookup yields CDR1 SGHRS and CDR2 YFSETQ. Written as DNA, the CDR3 is TGCGCCAGCAGCTTGGTTCAGACTAGCGGGAAGACCGGGGAGCTGTTTTTT. As protein: CASSLVQTSGKTGELFF.

V is TRBV25-1 and J is TRBJ1-2; D uncertain. V lost 6 bases to trimming and J lost 9 bases, with 14 bases between them. The germline V gene has CDR1 MGHDK and CDR2 SYGVNS. The CDR3 totals 12 residues. DNA of the CDR3: TGTGCCAGCAGGAGAGAGACATATAGCTACACCTTC. It encodes CASRRETYSYTF.

The gene calls are TRBV6-1 and TRBJ1-4, with 7 bases that match TRBD1. V lost 4 bases, J lost 7 bases, and 6 bases stayed unmatched. CDR3 length equals 14 residues. Per the germline V gene, CDR1 is MNHNS and CDR2 is SASEGT. CDR3 DNA sequence: TGTGCCAGCAGTGCCTGGGACAGCCGTGAAAAACTGTTTTTT. Translation gives CASSAWDSREKLFF.

The chain uses TRBV29-1 and TRBJ2-5; 8 bases are shared with TRBD2. Trimming took 6 bases from V and 11 from J; bases not matched to a gene: 20. The CDR3 totals 15 residues. Germline V CDR1 and CDR2: SQVTM, ANQGSEA. CDR3 amino acids: CSVSRGGGPGNEQYF. The CDR3 DNA follows: TGCAGCGTATCTCGGGGGGGAGGGCCTGGGAATGAGCAGTACTTC.

The chain is built from TRBV29-1 and TRBJ2-1, with TRBD2 matching 12 bases. Unmatched junction bases numbered 9, after V lost 7 bases and J lost 5 bases. CDR3 length equals 15 residues. CDR1 SQVTM and CDR2 ANQGSEA come from the germline V gene. CDR3 amino acids: CSALGTSGFNNEQFF. The CDR3 coding sequence is TGCAGCGCCCTAGGGACTAGCGGGTTCAACAATGAGCAGTTCTTC.